A single sample is the source of the 3 T cell receptor beta chains below, sequenced in a study of CD8 T cells in Susac syndrome. After extraction with the RNeasy kit, roughly 0.5 to 1 ug of the RNA was reverse transcribed using random hexamers. TCRdb processed the immunoSEQ multiplex PCR reads anew with MiXCR; each CDR3 protein has one entry. The repertoire holds about 300,000 distinct CDR3 sequences, about 82% seen once, with roughly 0.22% in the top ten. Sequenced material: CD8+ T cells from PBMCs. The receptors were gathered from a human donor with multiple sclerosis.

This rearrangement joins TRBV18 to TRBJ2-7; either TRBD1 or TRBD2 may fit D (5 bases each). Germline-derived CDR1 and CDR2 are KGHSH and LQKENI. This CDR3 comprises 14 residues. The V and J ends lost 6 bases and 5 bases respectively, with 17 bases between them. The CDR3 DNA sequence: TGTGCCAGCTCGCTGCTAGAGGGGTCTCACGAGCAGTACTTC. Its translation: CASSLLEGSHEQYF.

CDR3 protein: CASSWTGVSTEAFF. The DNA for the CDR3 is TGTGCCAGCAGTTGGACAGGGGTATCCACTGAAGCTTTCTTT. This rearrangement joins TRBV28 to TRBJ1-1; 9 bases agree with TRBD1. CDR3 size: 14 residues. The junction had 4 bases not matched to a gene; V was cut back by 4 bases and J by 4 bases. Germline-derived CDR1 and CDR2 are MDHEN and SYDVKM.

The V and J genes are TRBV12-3 or TRBV12-4 and TRBJ1-1; D gene unclear. Trimming removed 3 bases from V and 7 bases from J, with 15 bases in between. This CDR3 comprises 14 residues. The CDR3 reads CASSFSATRLEAFF. The CDR3 DNA sequence: TGTGCCAGCAGTTTTTCGGCGACGAGACTTGAAGCTTTCTTT.